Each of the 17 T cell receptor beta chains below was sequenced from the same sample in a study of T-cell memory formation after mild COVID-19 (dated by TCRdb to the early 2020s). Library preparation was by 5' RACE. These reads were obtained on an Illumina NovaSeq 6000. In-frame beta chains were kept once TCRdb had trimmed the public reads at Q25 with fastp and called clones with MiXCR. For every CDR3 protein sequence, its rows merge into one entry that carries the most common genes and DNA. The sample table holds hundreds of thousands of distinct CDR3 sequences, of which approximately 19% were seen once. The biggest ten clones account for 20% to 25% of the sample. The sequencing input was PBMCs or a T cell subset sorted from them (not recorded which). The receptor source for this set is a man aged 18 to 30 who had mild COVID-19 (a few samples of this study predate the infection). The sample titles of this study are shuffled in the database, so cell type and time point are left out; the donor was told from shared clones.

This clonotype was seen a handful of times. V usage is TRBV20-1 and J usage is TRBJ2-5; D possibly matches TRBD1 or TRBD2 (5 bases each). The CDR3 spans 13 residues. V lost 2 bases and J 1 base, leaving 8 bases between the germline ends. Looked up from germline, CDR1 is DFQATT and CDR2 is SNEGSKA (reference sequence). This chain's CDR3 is CSARWDGQETQYF. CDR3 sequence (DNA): TGCAGTGCTAGATGGGACGGCCAAGAGACCCAGTACTTC.

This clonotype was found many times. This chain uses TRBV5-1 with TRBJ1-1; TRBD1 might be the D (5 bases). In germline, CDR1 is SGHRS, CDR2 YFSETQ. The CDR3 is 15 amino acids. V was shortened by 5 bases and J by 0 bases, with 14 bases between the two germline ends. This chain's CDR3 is CASSPWGGVNTEAFF. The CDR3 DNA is TGCGCCAGCAGTCCTTGGGGGGGAGTGAACACTGAAGCTTTCTTT. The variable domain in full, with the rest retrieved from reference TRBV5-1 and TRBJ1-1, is KAGVTQTPRYLIKTRGQQVTLSCSPISGHRSVSWYQQTPGQGLQFLFEYFSETQRNKGNFPGRFSGRQFSNSRSEMNVSTLELGDSALYLCASSPWGGVNTEAFFGQGTRLTVV.

CDR3 region: CASTLRDRAIDEQFF. CDR3 DNA: TGTGCCAGCACCCTGCGTGACAGGGCCATCGATGAGCAGTTCTTC. The chain has TRBV6-5 and TRBJ2-1; 7 bases agree with TRBD1. The CDR3 contains 15 residues. Germline V CDR1 and CDR2: MNHEY, SVGAGI. Germline trimming cut 7 bases from V and 8 bases from J; bases unmatched to any gene: 14.

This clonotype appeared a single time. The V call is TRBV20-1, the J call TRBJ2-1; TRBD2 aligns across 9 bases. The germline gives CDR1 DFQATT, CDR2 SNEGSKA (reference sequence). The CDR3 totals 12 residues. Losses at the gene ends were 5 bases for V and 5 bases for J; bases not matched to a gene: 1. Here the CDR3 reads CSARTSDNEQFF. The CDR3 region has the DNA TGCAGTGCTCGGACTAGCGACAATGAGCAGTTCTTC.

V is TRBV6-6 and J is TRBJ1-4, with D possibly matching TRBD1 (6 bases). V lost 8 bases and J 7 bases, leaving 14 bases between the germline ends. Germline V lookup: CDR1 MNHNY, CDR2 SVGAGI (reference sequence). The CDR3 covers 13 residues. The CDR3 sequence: CASLRGAGEKLFF. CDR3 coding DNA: TGTGCCAGCTTACGGGGGGCGGGTGAAAAACTGTTTTTT.

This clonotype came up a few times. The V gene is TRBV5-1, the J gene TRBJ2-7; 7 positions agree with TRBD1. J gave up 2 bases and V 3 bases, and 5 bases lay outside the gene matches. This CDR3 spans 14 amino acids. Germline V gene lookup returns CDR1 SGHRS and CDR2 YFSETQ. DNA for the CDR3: TGCGCCAGCAGCTCCGGGACAGCTCCCTACGAGCAGTACGTC. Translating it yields CASSSGTAPYEQYV.

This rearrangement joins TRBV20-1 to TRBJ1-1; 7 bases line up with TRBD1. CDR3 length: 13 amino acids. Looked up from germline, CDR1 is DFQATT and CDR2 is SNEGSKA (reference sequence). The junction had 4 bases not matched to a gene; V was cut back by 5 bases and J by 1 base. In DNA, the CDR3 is TGCAGTGCTTGGGGACAGTCGAACACTGAAGCTTTCTTT. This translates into CSAWGQSNTEAFF.

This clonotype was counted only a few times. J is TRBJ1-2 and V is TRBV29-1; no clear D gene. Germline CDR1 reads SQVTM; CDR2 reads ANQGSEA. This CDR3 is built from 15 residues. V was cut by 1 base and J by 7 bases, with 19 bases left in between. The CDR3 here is CSVEGHGRGPLGYTF. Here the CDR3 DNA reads TGCAGCGTTGAAGGACACGGGCGAGGGCCCCTTGGCTACACCTTC.

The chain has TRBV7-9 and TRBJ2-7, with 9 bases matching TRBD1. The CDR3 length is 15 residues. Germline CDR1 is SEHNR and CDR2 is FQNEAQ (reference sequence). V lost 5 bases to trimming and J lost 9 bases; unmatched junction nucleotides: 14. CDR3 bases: TGTGCCAGCAGCCCCGGCCGGACAGGGGATCTAGTGCAGTACGTC. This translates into CASSPGRTGDLVQYV.

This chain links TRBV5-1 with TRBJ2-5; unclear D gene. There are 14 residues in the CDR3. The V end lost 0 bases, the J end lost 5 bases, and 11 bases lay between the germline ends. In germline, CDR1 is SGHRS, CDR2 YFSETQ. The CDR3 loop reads CASSLERLWETQYF. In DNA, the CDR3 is TGCGCCAGCAGCTTGGAACGTCTTTGGGAGACCCAGTACTTC.

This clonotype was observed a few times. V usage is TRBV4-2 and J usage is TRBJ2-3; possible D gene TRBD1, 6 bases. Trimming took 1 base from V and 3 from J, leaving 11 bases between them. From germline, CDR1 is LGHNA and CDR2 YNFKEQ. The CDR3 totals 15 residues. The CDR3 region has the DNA TGTGCCAGCAGCCAAGTGGGACACACGACAGATACGCAGTATTTT. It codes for CASSQVGHTTDTQYF.

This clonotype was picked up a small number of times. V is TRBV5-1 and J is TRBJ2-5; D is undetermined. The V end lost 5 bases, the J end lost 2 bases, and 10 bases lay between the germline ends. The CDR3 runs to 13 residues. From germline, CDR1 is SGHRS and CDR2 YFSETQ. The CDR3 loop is CASRRSRQETQYF. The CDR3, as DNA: TGCGCCAGCAGAAGGTCGCGACAAGAGACCCAGTACTTC.

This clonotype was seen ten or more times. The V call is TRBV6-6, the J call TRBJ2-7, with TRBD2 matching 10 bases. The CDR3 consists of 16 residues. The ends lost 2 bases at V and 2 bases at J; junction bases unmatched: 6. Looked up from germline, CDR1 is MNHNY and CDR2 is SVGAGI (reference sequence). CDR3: CASSYGSGGSTYEQYV. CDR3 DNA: TGTGCCAGCAGTTACGGTAGCGGGGGGTCCACCTACGAGCAGTACGTC.

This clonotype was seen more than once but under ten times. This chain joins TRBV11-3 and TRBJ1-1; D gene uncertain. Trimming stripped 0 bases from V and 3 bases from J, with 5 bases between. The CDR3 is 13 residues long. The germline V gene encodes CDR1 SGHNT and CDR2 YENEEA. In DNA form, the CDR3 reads TGTGCCAGCAGCTTAGAGGAGGACACTGAAGCTTTCTTT. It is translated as CASSLEEDTEAFF.

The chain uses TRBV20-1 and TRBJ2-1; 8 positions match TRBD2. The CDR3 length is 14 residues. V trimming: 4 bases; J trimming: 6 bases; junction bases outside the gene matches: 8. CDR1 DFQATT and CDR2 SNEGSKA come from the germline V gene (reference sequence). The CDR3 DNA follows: TGCAGTGCTATTTTGGCGGGGGGTAGCAATGAGCAGTTCTTC. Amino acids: CSAILAGGSNEQFF.

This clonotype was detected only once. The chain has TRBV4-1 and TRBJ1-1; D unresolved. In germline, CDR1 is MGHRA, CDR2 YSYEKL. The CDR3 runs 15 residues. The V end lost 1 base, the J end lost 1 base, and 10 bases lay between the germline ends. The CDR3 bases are TGCGCCAGCAGCCAAGCGAACCCCCGGAACACTGAAGCTTTCTTT. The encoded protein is CASSQANPRNTEAFF.

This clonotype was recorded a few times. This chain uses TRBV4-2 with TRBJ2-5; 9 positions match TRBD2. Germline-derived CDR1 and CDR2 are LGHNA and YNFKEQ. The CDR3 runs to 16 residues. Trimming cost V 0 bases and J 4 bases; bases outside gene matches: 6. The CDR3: CASSQDAGGPRETQYF. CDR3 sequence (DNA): TGTGCCAGCAGCCAAGACGCGGGGGGGCCTCGAGAGACCCAGTACTTC.